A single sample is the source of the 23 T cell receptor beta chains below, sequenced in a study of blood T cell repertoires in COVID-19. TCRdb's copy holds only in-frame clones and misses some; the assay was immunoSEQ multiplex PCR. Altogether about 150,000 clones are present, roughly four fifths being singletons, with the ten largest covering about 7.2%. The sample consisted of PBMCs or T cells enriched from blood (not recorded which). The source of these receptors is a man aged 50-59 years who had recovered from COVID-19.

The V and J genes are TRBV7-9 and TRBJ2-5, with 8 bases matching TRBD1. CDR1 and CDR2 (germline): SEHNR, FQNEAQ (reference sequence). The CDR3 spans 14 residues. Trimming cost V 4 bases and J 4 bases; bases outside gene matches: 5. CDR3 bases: TGTGCCAGCAGCTATAGCAGGGGGCTAGAGACCCAGTACTTC. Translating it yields CASSYSRGLETQYF.

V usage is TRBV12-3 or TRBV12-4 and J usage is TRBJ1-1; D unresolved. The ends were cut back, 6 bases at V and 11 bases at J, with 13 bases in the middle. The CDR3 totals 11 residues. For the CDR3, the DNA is TGTGCCAGCAGCCGGACTTTAAGGGCTTTCTTT. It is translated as CASSRTLRAFF.

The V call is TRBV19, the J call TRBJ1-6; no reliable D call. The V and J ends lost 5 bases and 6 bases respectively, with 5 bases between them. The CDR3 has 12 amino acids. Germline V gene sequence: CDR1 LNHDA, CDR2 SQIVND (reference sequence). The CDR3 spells CASSPRNSPLHF. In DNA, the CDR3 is TGTGCCAGTAGTCCCCGTAATTCACCCCTCCACTTT.

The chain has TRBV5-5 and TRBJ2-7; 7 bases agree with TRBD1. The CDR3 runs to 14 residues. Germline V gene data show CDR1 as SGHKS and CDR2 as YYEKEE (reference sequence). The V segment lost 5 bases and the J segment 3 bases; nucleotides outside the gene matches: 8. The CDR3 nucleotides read TGTGCCAGCAGATCGCCGGGACAGAGCTACGAGCAGTACTTC. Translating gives CASRSPGQSYEQYF.

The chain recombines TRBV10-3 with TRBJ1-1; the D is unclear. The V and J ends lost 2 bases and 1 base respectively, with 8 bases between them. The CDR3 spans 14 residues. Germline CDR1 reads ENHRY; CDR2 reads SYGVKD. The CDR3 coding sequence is TGTGCCATCAGTGAGCGAACAGAGAACACTGAAGCTTTCTTT. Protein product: CAISERTENTEAFF.

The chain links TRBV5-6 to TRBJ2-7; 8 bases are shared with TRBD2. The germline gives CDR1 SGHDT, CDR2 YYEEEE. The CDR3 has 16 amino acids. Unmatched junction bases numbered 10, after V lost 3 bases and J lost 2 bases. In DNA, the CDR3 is TGTGCCAGCAGCTCCGACTGGACTAGCCAAACCTACGAGCAGTACTTC. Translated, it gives CASSSDWTSQTYEQYF.

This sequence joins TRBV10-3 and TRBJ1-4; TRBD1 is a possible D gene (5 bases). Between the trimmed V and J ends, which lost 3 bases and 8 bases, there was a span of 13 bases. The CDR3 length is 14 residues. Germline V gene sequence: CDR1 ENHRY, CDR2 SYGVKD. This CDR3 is CAISDGQGWEKLFF. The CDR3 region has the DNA TGTGCCATCAGTGACGGGCAGGGTTGGGAAAAACTGTTTTTT.

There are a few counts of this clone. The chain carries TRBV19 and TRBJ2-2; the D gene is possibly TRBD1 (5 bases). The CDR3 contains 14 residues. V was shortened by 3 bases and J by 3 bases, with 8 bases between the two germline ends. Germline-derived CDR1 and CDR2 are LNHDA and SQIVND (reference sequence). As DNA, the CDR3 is TGTGCCAGTAGTATTGGGGCAGACACCGGGGAGCTGTTTTTT. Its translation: CASSIGADTGELFF.

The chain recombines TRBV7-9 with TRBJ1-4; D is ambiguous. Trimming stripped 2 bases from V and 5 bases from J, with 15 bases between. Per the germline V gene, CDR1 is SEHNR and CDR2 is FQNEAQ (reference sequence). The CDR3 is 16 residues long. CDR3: CASSLISPRENEKLFF. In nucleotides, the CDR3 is TGTGCCAGCAGCTTAATTTCCCCCCGAGAAAATGAAAAACTGTTTTTT.

The DNA for the CDR3 is TGTGCCAGCAGCTTAGCTCCGGGTTCGGTGGAAGGCTACACCTTC. Encoded protein: CASSLAPGSVEGYTF. This chain connects TRBV7-3 to TRBJ1-2; unclear D gene. Germline CDR1 is SGHTA and CDR2 is FQGTGA. The CDR3 is made up of 15 amino acids. The V end was cut by 2 bases, the J end by 8 bases, with 18 bases between.

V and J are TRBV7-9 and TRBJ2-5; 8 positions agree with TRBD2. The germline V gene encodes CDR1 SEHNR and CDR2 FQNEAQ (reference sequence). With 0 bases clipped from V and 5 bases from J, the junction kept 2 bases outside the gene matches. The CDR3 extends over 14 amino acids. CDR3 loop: CASSLAAGAETQYF. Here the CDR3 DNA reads TGTGCCAGCAGCTTAGCAGCGGGGGCGGAGACCCAGTACTTC.

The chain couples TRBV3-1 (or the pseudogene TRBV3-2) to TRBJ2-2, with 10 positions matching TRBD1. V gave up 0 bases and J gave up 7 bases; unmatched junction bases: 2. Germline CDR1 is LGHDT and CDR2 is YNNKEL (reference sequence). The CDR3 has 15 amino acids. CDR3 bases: TGTGCCAGCAGCCAAGAGGGACAGGGGTTCGGGGAGCTGTTTTTT. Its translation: CASSQEGQGFGELFF.

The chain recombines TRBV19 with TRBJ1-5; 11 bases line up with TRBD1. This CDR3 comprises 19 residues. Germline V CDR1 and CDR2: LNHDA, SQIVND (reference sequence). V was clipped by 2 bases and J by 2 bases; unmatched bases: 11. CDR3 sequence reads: CASSIRGGTGGVGNQPQHF. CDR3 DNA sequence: TGTGCCAGTAGTATAAGAGGCGGGACAGGGGGAGTTGGCAATCAGCCCCAGCATTTT.

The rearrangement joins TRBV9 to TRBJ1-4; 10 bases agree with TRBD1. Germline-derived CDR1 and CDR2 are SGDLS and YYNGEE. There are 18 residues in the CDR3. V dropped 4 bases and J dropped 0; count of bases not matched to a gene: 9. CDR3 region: CASSPPGTGAPTNEKLFF. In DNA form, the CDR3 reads TGTGCCAGCAGCCCCCCGGGGACAGGGGCTCCAACTAATGAAAAACTGTTTTTT.

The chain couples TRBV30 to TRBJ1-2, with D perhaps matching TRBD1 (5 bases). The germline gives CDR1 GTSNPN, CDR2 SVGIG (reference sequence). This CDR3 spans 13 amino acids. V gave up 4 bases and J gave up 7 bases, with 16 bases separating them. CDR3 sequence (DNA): TGTGCCTGGAAATTCGGGGGTTGGGGTGGCTACACCTTC. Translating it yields CAWKFGGWGGYTF.

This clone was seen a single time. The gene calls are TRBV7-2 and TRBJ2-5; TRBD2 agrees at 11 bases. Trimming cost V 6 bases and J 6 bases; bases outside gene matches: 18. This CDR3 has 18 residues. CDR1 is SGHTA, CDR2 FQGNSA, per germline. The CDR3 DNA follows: TGTGCCAGCAGTCATCTGGGCCAATTAGCGGGGGGGCGAAAGACCCAGTACTTC. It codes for CASSHLGQLAGGRKTQYF.

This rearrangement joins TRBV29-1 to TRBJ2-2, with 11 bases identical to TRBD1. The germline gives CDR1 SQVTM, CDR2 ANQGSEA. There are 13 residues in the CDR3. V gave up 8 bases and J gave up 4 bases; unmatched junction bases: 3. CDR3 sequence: CSIGTGGTGELFF. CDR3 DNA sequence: TGCAGCATTGGGACAGGGGGCACCGGGGAGCTGTTTTTT.

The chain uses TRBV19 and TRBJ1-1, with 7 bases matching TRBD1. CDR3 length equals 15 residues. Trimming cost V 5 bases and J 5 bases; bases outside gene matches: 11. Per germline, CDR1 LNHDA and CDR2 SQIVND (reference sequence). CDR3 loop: CASSPMTGPETEAFF. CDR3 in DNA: TGTGCCAGTAGTCCCATGACAGGGCCGGAGACTGAAGCTTTCTTT. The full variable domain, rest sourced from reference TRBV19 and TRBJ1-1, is DGGITQSPKYLFRKEGQNVTLSCEQNLNHDAMYWYRQDPGQGLRLIYYSQIVNDFQKGDIAEGYSVSREKKESFPLTVTSAQKNPTAFYLCASSPMTGPETEAFFGQGTRLTVV.

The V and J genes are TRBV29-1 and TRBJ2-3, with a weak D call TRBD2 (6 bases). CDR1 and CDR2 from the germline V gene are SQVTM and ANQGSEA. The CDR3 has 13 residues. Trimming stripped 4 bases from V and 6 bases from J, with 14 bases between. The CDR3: CSVAAGAGDTQYF. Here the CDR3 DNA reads TGCAGCGTTGCGGCCGGGGCGGGGGATACGCAGTATTTT.

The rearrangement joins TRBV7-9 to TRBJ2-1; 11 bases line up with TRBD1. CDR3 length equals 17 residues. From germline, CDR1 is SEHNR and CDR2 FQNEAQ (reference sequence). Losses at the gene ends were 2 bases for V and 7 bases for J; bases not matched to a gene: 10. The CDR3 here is CASSLRFGTGGLNEQFF. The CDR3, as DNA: TGTGCCAGCAGCTTACGGTTTGGGACAGGGGGATTAAATGAGCAGTTCTTC. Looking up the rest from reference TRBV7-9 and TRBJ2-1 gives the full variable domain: DTGVSQNPRHKITKRGQNVTFRCDPISEHNRLYWYRQTLGQGPEFLTYFQNEAQLEKSRLLSDRFSAERPKGSFSTLEIQRTEQGDSAMYLCASSLRFGTGGLNEQFFGPGTRLTVL.

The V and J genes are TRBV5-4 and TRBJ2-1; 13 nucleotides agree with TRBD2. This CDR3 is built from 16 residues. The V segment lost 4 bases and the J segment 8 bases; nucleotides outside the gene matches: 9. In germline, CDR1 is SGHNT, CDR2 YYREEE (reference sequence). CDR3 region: CASSTKLAGGVDEQFF. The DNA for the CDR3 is TGTGCCAGCAGCACAAAACTAGCGGGGGGGGTAGATGAGCAGTTCTTC.

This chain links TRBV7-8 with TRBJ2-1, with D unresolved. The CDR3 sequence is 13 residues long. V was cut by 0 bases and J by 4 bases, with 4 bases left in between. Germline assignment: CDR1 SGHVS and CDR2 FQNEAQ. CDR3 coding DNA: TGTGCCAGCAGCTTAGCGAGATACAATGAGCAGTTCTTC. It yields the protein CASSLARYNEQFF. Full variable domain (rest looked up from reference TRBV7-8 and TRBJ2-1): GAGVSQSPRYKVAKRGQDVALRCDPISGHVSLFWYQQALGQGPEFLTYFQNEAQLDKSGLPSDRFFAERPEGSVSTLKIQRTQQEDSAVYLCASSLARYNEQFFGPGTRLTVL.

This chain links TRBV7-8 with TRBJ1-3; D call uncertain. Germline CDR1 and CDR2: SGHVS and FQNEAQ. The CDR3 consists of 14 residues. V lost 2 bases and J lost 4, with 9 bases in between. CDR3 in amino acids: CASSLSPGGNTIYF. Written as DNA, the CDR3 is TGTGCCAGCAGCTTATCTCCCGGGGGAAACACCATATATTTT.